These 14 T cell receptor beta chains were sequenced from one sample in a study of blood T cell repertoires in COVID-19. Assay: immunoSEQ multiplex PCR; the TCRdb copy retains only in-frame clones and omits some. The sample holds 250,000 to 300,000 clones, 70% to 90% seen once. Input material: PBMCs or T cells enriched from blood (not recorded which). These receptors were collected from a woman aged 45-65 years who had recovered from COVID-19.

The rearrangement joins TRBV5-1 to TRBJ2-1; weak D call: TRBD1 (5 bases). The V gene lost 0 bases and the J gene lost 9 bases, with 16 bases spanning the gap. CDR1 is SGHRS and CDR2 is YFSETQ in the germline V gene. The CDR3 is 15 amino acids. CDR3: CASSLEVGQFAEQFF. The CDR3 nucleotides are TGCGCCAGCAGCTTGGAGGTGGGGCAATTCGCTGAGCAGTTCTTC.

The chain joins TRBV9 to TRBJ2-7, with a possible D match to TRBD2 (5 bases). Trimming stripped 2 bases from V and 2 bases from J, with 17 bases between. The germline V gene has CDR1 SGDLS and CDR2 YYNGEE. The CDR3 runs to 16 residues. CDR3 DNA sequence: TGTGCCAGCAGCGTCCAACCCCAAGCGGCGGCCTACGAGCAGTACTTC. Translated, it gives CASSVQPQAAAYEQYF.

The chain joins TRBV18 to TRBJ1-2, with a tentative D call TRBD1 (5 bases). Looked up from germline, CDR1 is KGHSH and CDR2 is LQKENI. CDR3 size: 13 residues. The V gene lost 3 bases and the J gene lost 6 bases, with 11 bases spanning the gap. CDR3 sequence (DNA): TGTGCCAGCTCACCCGACAGTCAGAATGGCTACACCTTC. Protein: CASSPDSQNGYTF.

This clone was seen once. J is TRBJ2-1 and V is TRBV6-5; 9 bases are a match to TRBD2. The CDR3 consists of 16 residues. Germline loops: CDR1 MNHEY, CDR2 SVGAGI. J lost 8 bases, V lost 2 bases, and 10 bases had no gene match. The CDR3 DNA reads TGTGCCAGCAGTTACCTAGCGGGAAGGGGAACGGATGAGCAGTTCTTC. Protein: CASSYLAGRGTDEQFF.

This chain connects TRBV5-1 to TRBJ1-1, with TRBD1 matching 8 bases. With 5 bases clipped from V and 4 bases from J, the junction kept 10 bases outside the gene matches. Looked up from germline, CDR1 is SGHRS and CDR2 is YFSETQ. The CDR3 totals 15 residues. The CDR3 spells CASSRDRGLGTEAFF. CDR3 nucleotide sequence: TGCGCCAGCAGTCGCGACAGGGGTTTGGGCACTGAAGCTTTCTTT.

CDR3 sequence: CASSQPQGAGSYEQYF. The DNA for the CDR3 is TGTGCCAGCAGCCAACCTCAGGGGGCAGGATCCTACGAGCAGTACTTC. The chain links TRBV4-2 to TRBJ2-7; 8 positions agree with TRBD1. CDR3 length: 16 residues. Unmatched junction bases numbered 7, after V lost 2 bases and J lost 1 base. CDR1 and CDR2 from the germline V gene are LGHNA and YNFKEQ.

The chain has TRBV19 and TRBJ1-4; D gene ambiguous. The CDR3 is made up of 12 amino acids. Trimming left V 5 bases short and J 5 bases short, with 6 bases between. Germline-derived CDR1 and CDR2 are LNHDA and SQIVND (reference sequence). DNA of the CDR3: TGTGCCAGTAGTCCTCCCAATGAAAAACTGTTTTTT. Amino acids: CASSPPNEKLFF.

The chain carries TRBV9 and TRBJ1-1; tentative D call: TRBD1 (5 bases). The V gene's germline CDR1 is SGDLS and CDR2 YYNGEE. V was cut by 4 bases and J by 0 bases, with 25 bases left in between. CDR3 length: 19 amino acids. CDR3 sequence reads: CASSPTDSTSLEMNTEAFF. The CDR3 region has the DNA TGTGCCAGCAGCCCTACAGACAGTACATCATTGGAGATGAACACTGAAGCTTTCTTT.

The DNA of the CDR3 is TGTGCCAGCAGTTTGAGGGGGAGCATGAGAAGCAATCAGCCCCAGCATTTT. It specifies CASSLRGSMRSNQPQHF. The chain combines TRBV28 with TRBJ1-5, with a weak D call TRBD1 (6 bases). CDR3 length equals 17 residues. The germline CDR1 and CDR2 sequences are MDHEN and SYDVKM. V shed 3 bases and J shed 1 base, with 16 bases lying between them.

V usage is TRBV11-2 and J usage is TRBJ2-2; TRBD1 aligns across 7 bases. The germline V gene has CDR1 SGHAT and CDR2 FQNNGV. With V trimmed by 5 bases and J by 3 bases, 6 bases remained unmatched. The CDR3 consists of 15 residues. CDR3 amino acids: CASSLGGLDTGELFF. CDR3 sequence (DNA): TGTGCCAGCAGCCTAGGGGGCTTGGACACCGGGGAGCTGTTTTTT.

The CDR3 coding sequence is TGTGCCAGTAGTTCGAGGGGACTGTACTATGGCTACACCTTC. Translated: CASSSRGLYYGYTF. The gene calls are TRBV19 and TRBJ1-2; weak D call: TRBD1 (5 bases). CDR1 is LNHDA and CDR2 is SQIVND in the germline V gene (reference sequence). Between the trimmed V and J ends, which lost 5 bases and 3 bases, there was a span of 13 bases. This CDR3 has 14 residues. Drawing the rest from reference TRBV19 and TRBJ1-2, the complete variable domain is DGGITQSPKYLFRKEGQNVTLSCEQNLNHDAMYWYRQDPGQGLRLIYYSQIVNDFQKGDIAEGYSVSREKKESFPLTVTSAQKNPTAFYLCASSSRGLYYGYTFGSGTRLTVV.

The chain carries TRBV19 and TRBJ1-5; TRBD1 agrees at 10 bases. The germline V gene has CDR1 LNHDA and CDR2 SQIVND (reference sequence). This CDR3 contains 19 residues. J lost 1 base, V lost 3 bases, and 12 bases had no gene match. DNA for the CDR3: TGTGCCAGTAGTATCCGGGACAGGGGTCCTTTCACAAGCAATCAGCCCCAGCATTTT. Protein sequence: CASSIRDRGPFTSNQPQHF. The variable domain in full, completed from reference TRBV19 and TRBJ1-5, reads DGGITQSPKYLFRKEGQNVTLSCEQNLNHDAMYWYRQDPGQGLRLIYYSQIVNDFQKGDIAEGYSVSREKKESFPLTVTSAQKNPTAFYLCASSIRDRGPFTSNQPQHFGDGTRLSIL.

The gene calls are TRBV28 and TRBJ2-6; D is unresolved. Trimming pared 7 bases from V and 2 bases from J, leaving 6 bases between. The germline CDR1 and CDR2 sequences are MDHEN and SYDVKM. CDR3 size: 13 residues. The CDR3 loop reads CASMSAGANVLTF. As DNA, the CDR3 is TGTGCCAGCATGAGTGCTGGGGCCAACGTCCTGACTTTC.

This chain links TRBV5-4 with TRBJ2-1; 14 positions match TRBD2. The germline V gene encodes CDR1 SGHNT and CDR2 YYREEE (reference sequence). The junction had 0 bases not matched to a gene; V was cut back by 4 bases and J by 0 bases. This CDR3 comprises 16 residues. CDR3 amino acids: CASSGTSGSSYNEQFF. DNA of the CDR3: TGTGCCAGCAGCGGGACTAGCGGGAGCTCCTACAATGAGCAGTTCTTC.